This TCR beta chain was profiled in a study of control samples from healthy donors and cancer patients. The junction had 8 bases not matched to a gene; V was cut back by 2 bases and J by 7 bases. Germline V CDR1 and CDR2: WNHNN, SYGVQD (reference sequence). CDR3 size: 14 residues. Generated by immunoSEQ multiplex PCR, the TCRdb table keeps only in-frame clones and is missing some. The sample contains tens of thousands of clones, approximately 90% of which appear only once. The chain couples TRBV10-1 to TRBJ2-7, with TRBD2 matching over 7 bases. The clonotype comes from a woman between 55 and 75 years old with head and neck cancer. Sample: PBMCs. Written as DNA, the CDR3 is TGCGCCAGCAGTGAGGGGGGACTATTGAGGGAGCAGTACTTC. Encoded protein: CASSEGGLLREQYF.